The 14 T cell receptor beta chains listed next were all sequenced from one sample in a study of cytomegalovirus exposure and HLA in healthy donors. The PCR had 60 Vbeta and 13 Jbeta primers. TCRdb's copy holds only in-frame clones and misses some; the assay was immunoSEQ multiplex PCR. The sample consists of over 95,000 clones, 70% to 80% of them appearing once. The sample was PBMCs. All receptors come from a woman in her thirties or forties in good health and CMV-seropositive.

The table lists this clone with a count of one. The V gene is TRBV2, the J gene TRBJ2-3; 7 positions match TRBD2. V was pared by 7 bases and J by 4 bases, with 8 bases of the junction left unmatched. CDR3 length: 14 residues. CDR1 is SNHLY and CDR2 is FYNNEI in the germline V gene. The DNA of the CDR3 is TGTGCCAGCATGTTGGGGGGGGGTTCAGATACGCAGTATTTT. This encodes CASMLGGGSDTQYF.

This clone showed up just a few times. The rearrangement joins TRBV2 to TRBJ1-2, with a tentative D call TRBD1 (6 bases). Germline V gene sequence: CDR1 SNHLY, CDR2 FYNNEI. Trimming took off 10 bases at V and 4 bases at J, with 22 bases between the two ends. The length of the CDR3 is 15 residues. CDR3 residues: CATNPDSSGAYGYTF. The DNA for the CDR3 is TGTGCCACCAATCCTGACTCATCAGGGGCCTATGGCTACACCTTC.

This clone has only one observation. This chain links TRBV18 with TRBJ1-3, with unresolved D. CDR3 size: 15 residues. CDR1 is KGHSH, CDR2 LQKENI, per germline. Trimming pared 3 bases from V and 0 bases from J, leaving 9 bases between. CDR3 residues: CASSPVTLSGNTIYF. Written as DNA, the CDR3 is TGTGCCAGCTCACCGGTCACTCTCTCTGGAAACACCATATATTTT. The full variable domain, rest sourced from reference TRBV18 and TRBJ1-3, is NAGVMQNPRHLVRRRGQEARLRCSPMKGHSHVYWYRQLPEEGLKFMVYLQKENIIDESGMPKERFSAEFPKEGPSILRIQQVVRGDSAAYFCASSPVTLSGNTIYFGEGSWLTVV.

The chain carries TRBV7-2 and TRBJ1-3; D possibly corresponds to TRBD1 (5 bases). Germline V gene sequence: CDR1 SGHTA, CDR2 FQGNSA. Trimming pared 5 bases from V and 4 bases from J, leaving 18 bases between. The CDR3 runs 16 residues. This CDR3 reads CASSPQRGGSGNTIYF. The CDR3 nucleotides are TGTGCCAGCAGCCCTCAACGCGGGGGTTCCGGAAACACCATATATTTT.

The chain links TRBV18 to TRBJ1-3, with TRBD1 as a possible D gene (5 bases). In germline, CDR1 is KGHSH, CDR2 LQKENI. The CDR3 consists of 18 residues. Trimming shortened V by 2 bases and J by 0 bases, and 17 bases separated the two germline ends. CDR3 sequence reads: CASSPKRPGLYSGNTIYF. The CDR3 DNA sequence: TGTGCCAGCTCACCAAAGAGGCCAGGGCTATACTCTGGAAACACCATATATTTT.

V is TRBV5-1 and J is TRBJ2-7; D ambiguous. Germline V lookup: CDR1 SGHRS, CDR2 YFSETQ. The CDR3 consists of 14 residues. V gave up 4 bases and J gave up 1 base, with 12 bases separating them. CDR3 region: CASSDSPYSYEQYF. CDR3 coding DNA: TGCGCCAGCAGCGACTCCCCATATTCCTACGAGCAGTACTTC.

The genes are TRBV2 and TRBJ2-7; TRBD1 is a possible D gene (5 bases). V gave up 3 bases and J gave up 3 bases, with 9 bases separating them. This CDR3 is built from 13 residues. Germline V CDR1 and CDR2: SNHLY, FYNNEI. CDR3 amino acids: CASSDQDNYEQYF. In nucleotides, the CDR3 is TGTGCCAGCAGTGACCAGGACAACTACGAGCAGTACTTC. Full variable domain (remainder filled in from reference TRBV2 and TRBJ2-7): EPEVTQTPSHQVTQMGQEVILRCVPISNHLYFYWYRQILGQKVEFLVSFYNNEISEKSEIFDDQFSVERPDGSNFTLKIRSTKLEDSAMYFCASSDQDNYEQYFGPGTRLTVT.

The chain carries TRBV7-9 and TRBJ1-6; a possible D gene is TRBD1 (5 bases). V lost 10 bases, J lost 9 bases, and 19 bases lay in between. Germline V gives CDR1 SEHNR, CDR2 FQNEAQ (reference sequence). This CDR3 comprises 14 residues. The CDR3 region is CAISLGQGGSPLHF. CDR3 nucleotide sequence: TGTGCCATCTCTTTGGGGCAGGGCGGTTCACCCCTCCACTTT.

This sequence joins TRBV7-9 and TRBJ2-7, with 9 bases fitting TRBD2. CDR1 and CDR2 (germline): SEHNR, FQNEAQ (reference sequence). The CDR3 length is 16 residues. Trimming removed 1 base from V and 5 bases from J; junction bases left unmatched: 9. In nucleotides, the CDR3 is TGTGCCAGCAGCTTAGTCCTTAGCGGGAGTCTCGACGAGCAGTACTTC. The encoded protein is CASSLVLSGSLDEQYF.

This clone appeared a few times. The J gene is TRBJ1-5, the V gene TRBV7-8, with D perhaps TRBD1 (6 bases). The ends were cut back, 5 bases at V and 1 base at J, with 24 bases in the middle. This CDR3 is built from 19 residues. Germline-derived CDR1 and CDR2 are SGHVS and FQNEAQ. This chain's CDR3 is CASSPRPGGPPVSNQPQHF. In DNA, the CDR3 is TGTGCCAGCAGCCCCCGACCGGGGGGCCCACCGGTAAGCAATCAGCCCCAGCATTTT.

The chain uses TRBV11-2 and TRBJ1-2; maybe TRBD1 (6 bases). Trimming shortened V by 1 base and J by 10 bases, and 13 bases separated the two germline ends. CDR3 size: 13 residues. Germline V CDR1 and CDR2: SGHAT, FQNNGV. The CDR3 loop reads CASSLGQGHYYTF. The CDR3 DNA reads as TGTGCCAGCAGCTTAGGGCAGGGGCACTACTACACCTTC.

This clone was seen more than once but under ten times. The V gene is TRBV6-5, the J gene TRBJ1-5; 10 positions match TRBD1. The CDR3 spans 15 residues. CDR1 MNHEY and CDR2 SVGAGI come from the germline V gene. After removal of 5 bases from V and 7 bases from J, the junction contained 8 bases not matched to a gene. This CDR3 is CASSADRGSSQPQHF. In DNA form, the CDR3 reads TGTGCCAGCAGTGCGGACAGGGGGTCAAGCCAGCCCCAGCATTTT.

The chain employs TRBV19 and TRBJ2-1; tentative D call: TRBD1 (6 bases). The CDR3 has 14 amino acids. V dropped 9 bases and J dropped 7 bases, with 19 bases sitting between them. Germline CDR1 and CDR2: LNHDA and SQIVND (reference sequence). This CDR3 reads CASAWDTLVNEQFF. DNA of the CDR3: TGTGCCAGCGCCTGGGACACCCTGGTGAATGAGCAGTTCTTC. The full variable domain, its missing parts supplied by reference TRBV19 and TRBJ2-1, is DGGITQSPKYLFRKEGQNVTLSCEQNLNHDAMYWYRQDPGQGLRLIYYSQIVNDFQKGDIAEGYSVSREKKESFPLTVTSAQKNPTAFYLCASAWDTLVNEQFFGPGTRLTVL.

The chain couples TRBV29-1 to TRBJ2-7, with 7 bases fitting TRBD1. CDR3 length: 11 residues. Trimming took 7 bases from V and 3 from J; bases not matched to a gene: 3. Germline V lookup: CDR1 SQVTM, CDR2 ANQGSEA. CDR3 in DNA: TGCAGCGCAGGACAGGTCTACGAGCAGTACTTC. Protein: CSAGQVYEQYF.